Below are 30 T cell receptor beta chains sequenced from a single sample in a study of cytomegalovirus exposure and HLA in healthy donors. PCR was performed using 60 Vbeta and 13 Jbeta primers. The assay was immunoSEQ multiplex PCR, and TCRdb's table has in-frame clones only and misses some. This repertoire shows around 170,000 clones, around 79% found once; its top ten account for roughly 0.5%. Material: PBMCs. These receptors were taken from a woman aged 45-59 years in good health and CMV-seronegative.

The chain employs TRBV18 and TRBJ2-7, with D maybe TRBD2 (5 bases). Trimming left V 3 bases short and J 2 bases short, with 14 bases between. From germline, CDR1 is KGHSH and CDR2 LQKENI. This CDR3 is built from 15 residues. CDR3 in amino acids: CASSPVGLSTYEQYF. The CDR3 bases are TGTGCCAGCTCACCCGTTGGACTTTCTACCTACGAGCAGTACTTC.

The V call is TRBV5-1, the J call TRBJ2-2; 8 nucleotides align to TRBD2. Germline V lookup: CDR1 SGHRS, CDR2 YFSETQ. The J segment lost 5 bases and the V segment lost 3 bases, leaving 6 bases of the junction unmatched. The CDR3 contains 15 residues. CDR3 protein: CASSYSGENTGELFF. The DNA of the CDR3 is TGCGCCAGCAGCTATAGCGGGGAAAATACCGGGGAGCTGTTTTTT.

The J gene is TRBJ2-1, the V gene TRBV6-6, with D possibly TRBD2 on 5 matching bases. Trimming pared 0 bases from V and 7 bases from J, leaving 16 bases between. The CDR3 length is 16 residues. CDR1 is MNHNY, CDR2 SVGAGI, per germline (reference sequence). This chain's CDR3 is CASSYSDSGERNEQFF. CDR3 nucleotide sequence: TGTGCCAGCAGTTACTCTGATTCAGGTGAGCGGAATGAGCAGTTCTTC.

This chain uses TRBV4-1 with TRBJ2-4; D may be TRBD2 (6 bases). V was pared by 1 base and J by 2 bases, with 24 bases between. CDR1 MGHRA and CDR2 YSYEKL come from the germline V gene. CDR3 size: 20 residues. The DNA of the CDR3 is TGCGCCAGCAGCCAAGGCGGGACGAGGGGATCGAGGGGTACCAAAAACATTCAGTACTTC. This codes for CASSQGGTRGSRGTKNIQYF.

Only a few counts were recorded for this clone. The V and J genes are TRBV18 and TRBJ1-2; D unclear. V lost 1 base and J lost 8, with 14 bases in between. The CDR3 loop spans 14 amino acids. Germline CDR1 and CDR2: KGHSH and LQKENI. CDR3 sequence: CASSPREASEGYTF. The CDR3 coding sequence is TGTGCCAGCTCACCACGAGAAGCATCTGAAGGCTACACCTTC.

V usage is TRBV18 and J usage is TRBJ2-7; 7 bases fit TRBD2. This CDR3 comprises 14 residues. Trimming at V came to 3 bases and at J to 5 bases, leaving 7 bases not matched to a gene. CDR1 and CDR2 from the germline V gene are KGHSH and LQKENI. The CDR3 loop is CASSPSAGFDEQYF. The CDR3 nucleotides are TGTGCCAGCTCACCTTCAGCGGGGTTCGACGAGCAGTACTTC.

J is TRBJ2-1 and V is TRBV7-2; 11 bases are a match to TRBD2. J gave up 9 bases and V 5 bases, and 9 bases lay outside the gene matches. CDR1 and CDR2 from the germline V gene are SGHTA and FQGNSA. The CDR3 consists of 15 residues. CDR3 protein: CASSLEGTSGREQFF. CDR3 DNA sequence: TGTGCCAGCAGCCTAGAAGGGACTAGCGGCCGTGAGCAGTTCTTC.

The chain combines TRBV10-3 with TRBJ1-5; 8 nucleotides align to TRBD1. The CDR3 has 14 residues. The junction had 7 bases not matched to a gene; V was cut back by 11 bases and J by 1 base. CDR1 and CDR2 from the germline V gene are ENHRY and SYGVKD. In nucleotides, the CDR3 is TGTGCCGCACAGGGGGGAGGGAGCAATCAGCCCCAGCATTTT. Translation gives CAAQGGGSNQPQHF.

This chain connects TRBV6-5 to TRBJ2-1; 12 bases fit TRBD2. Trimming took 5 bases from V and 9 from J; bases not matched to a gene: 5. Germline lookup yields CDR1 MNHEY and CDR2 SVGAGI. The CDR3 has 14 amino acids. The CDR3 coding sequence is TGTGCCAGCAGTCTAGCGGGGGGGTGGGGTGAGCAGTTCTTC. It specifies CASSLAGGWGEQFF.

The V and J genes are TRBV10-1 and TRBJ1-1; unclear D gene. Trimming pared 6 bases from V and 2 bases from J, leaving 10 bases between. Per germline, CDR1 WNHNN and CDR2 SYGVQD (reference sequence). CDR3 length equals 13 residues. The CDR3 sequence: CASRRSLNTEAFF. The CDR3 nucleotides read TGCGCCAGCAGACGGTCCCTCAACACTGAAGCTTTCTTT.

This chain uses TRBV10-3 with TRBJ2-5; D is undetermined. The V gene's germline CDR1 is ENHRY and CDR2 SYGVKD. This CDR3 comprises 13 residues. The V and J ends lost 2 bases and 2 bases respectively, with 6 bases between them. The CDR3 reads CAISELRQETQYF. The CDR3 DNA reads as TGTGCCATCAGTGAGCTCAGGCAAGAGACCCAGTACTTC.

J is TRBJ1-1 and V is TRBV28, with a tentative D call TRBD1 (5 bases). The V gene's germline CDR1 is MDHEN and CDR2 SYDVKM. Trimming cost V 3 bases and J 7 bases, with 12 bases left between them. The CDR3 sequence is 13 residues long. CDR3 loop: CASSFLRDSEAFF. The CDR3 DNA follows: TGTGCCAGCAGTTTTTTAAGAGACAGTGAAGCTTTCTTT.

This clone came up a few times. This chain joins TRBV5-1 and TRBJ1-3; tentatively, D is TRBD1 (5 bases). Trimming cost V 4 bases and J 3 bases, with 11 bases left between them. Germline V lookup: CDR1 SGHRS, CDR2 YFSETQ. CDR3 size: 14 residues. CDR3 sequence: CASSPGEVGNTIYF. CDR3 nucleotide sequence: TGCGCCAGCAGCCCGGGGGAGGTTGGAAACACCATATATTTT.

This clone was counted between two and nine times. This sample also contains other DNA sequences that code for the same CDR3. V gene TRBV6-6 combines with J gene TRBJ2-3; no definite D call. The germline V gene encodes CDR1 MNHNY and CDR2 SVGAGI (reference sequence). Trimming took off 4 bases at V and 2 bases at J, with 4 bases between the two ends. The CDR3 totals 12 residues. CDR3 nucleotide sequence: TGTGCCAGCAGTTCTTACACAGATACGCAGTATTTT. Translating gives CASSSYTDTQYF.

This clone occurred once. Here the CDR3 DNA reads TGTGCCAGCAGTAGGCTAGCGGGAGTGGCGTCAGAGCAGTTCTTC. Its protein product is CASSRLAGVASEQFF. The V and J genes are TRBV6-1 and TRBJ2-1, with TRBD2 matching over 10 bases. Germline CDR1 is MNHNS and CDR2 is SASEGT. V trimming: 5 bases; J trimming: 10 bases; junction bases outside the gene matches: 11. The CDR3 length is 15 residues.

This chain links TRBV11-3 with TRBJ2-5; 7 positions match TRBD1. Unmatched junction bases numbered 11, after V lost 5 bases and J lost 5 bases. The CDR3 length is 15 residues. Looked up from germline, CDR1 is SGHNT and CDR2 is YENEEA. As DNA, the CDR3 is TGTGCCAGCAGCCAAGAGACAGGGTCGGGTGAGACCCAGTACTTC. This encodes CASSQETGSGETQYF. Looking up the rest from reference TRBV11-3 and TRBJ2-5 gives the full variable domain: EAGVVQSPRYKIIEKKQPVAFWCNPISGHNTLYWYLQNLGQGPELLIRYENEEAVDDSQLPKDRFSAERLKGVDSTLKIQPAELGDSAVYLCASSQETGSGETQYFGPGTRLLVL.

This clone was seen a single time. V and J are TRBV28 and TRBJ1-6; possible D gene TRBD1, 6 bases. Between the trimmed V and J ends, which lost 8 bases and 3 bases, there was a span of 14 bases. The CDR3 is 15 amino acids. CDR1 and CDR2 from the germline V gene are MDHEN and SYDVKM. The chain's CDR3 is CASRAVGGYNSPLHF. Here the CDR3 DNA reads TGTGCCAGCCGGGCGGTAGGGGGCTATAATTCACCCCTCCACTTT.

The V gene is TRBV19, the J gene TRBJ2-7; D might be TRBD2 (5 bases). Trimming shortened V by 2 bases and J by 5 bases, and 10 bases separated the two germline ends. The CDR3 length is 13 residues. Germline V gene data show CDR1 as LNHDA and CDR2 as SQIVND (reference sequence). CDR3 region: CASSIRGQDEQYF. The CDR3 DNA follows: TGTGCCAGTAGTATACGAGGGCAGGACGAGCAGTACTTC.

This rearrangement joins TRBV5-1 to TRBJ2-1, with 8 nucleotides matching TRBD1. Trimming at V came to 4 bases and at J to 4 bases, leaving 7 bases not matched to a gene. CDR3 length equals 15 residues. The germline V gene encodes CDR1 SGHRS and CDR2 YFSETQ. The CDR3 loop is CASSPGTGVYNEQFF. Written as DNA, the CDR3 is TGCGCCAGCAGCCCCGGGACAGGAGTATACAATGAGCAGTTCTTC.

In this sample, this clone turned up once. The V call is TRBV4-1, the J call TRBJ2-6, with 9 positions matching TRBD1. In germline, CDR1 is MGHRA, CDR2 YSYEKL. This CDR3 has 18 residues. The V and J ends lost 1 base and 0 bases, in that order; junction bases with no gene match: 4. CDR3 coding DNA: TGCGCCAGCAGCCAAGGTGGACAGGGGACCTCTGGGGCCAACGTCCTGACTTTC. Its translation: CASSQGGQGTSGANVLTF.

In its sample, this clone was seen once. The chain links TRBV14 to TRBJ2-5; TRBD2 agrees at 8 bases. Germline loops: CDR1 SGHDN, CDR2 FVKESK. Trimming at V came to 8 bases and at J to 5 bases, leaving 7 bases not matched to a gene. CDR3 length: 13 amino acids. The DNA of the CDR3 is TGTGCCAGCCCGGGACTAGGTGGTGAGACCCAGTACTTC. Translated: CASPGLGGETQYF.

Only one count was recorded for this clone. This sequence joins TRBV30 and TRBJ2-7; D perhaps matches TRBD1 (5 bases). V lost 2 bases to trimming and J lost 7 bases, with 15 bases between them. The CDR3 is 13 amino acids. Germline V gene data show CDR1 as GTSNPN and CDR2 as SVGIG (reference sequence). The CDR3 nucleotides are TGTGCCTGGAGTACGGACACTATTAGGGAGCAGTACTTC. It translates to CAWSTDTIREQYF.

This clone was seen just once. The CDR3 nucleotides read TGTGCCGTGGGGGGCACCGGGGAGCTGTTTTTT. It specifies CAVGGTGELFF. This rearrangement joins TRBV7-3 to TRBJ2-2; TRBD2 might be the D (6 bases). This CDR3 spans 11 amino acids. The germline CDR1 and CDR2 sequences are SGHTA and FQGTGA. V dropped 11 bases and J dropped 4 bases, with 8 bases sitting between them.

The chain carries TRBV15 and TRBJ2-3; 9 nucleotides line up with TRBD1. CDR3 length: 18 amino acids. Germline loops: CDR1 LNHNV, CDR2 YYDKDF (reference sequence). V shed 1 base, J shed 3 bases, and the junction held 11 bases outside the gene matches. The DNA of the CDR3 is TGTGCCACCAGCAGAGTTGGTTACGGGACAGGGTTGACAGATACGCAGTATTTT. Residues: CATSRVGYGTGLTDTQYF.

CDR3 DNA sequence: TGTGCTAGTGGTTTGGTACGCCTACGGGACAGGGACTACAATGAGCAGTTCTTC. Translation: CASGLVRLRDRDYNEQFF. The V call is TRBV12-5, the J call TRBJ2-1, with TRBD1 matching 9 bases. J was trimmed by 3 bases and V by 0 bases; bases with no gene match: 9. The CDR3 is made up of 18 amino acids. Germline V gives CDR1 LGHNT, CDR2 FRNRAP.

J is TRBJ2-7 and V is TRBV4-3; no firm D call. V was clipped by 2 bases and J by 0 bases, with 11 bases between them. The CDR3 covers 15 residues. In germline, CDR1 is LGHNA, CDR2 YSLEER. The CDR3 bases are TGCGCCAGCAGCCAACTCCCCGGAGCCTCCTACGAGCAGTACTTC. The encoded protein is CASSQLPGASYEQYF.

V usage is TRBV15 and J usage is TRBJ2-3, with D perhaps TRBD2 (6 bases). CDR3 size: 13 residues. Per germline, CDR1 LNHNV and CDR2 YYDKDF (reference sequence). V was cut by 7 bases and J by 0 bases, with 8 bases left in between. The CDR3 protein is CATNRGSTDTQYF. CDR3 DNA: TGTGCCACCAATCGGGGGAGCACAGATACGCAGTATTTT.

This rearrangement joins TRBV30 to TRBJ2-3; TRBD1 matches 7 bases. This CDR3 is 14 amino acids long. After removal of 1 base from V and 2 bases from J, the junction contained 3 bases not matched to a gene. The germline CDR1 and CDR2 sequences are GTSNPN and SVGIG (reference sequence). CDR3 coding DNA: TGTGCCTGGAGTGCAGGGGGAGACACAGATACGCAGTATTTT. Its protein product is CAWSAGGDTDTQYF.

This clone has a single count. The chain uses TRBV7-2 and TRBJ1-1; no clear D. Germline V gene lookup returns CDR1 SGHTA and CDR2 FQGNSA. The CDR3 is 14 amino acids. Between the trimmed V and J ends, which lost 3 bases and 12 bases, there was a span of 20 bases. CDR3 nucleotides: TGTGCCAGCAGCTTGTTCGAGGGCCCAGGTGGGTCTTTCTTT. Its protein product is CASSLFEGPGGSFF.

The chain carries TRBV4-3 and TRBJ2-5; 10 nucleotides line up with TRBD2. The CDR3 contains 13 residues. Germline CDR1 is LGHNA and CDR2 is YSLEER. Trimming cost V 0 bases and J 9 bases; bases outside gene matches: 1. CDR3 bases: TGCGCCAGCAGCCAAGATAGCGGGGGGCCCCAGTACTTC. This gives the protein CASSQDSGGPQYF.